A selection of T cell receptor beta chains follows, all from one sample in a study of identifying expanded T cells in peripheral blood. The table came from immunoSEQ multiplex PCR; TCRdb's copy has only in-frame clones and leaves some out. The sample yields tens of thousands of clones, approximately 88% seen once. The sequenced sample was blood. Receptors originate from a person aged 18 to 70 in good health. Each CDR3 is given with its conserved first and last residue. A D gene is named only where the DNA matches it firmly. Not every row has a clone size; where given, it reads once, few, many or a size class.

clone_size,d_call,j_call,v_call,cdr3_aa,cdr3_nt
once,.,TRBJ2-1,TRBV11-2,CASSWGLYSYNEQFF,TGTGCCAGCAGTTGGGGGCTCTACTCCTACAATGAGCAGTTCTTC
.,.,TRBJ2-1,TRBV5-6,CASSLTGASYNEQFF,TGTGCCAGCAGCTTGACGGGGGCAAGTTACAATGAGCAGTTCTTC
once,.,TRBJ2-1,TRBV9,CASSDSLGKGQFF,TGTGCCAGCAGCGATAGTTTAGGAAAGGGGCAGTTCTTC
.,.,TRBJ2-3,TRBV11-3,CASSLGGATDTQYF,TGTGCCAGCAGCTTAGGGGGGGCGACAGATACGCAGTATTTT
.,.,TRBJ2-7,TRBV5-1,CASRAGTVSSYEQYF,TGCGCCAGCAGGGCCGGGACGGTGAGCTCCTACGAGCAGTACTTC
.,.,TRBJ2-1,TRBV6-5,CASSSHPGQKQFF,TGTGCCAGCAGTTCCCACCCGGGCCAGAAGCAGTTCTTC
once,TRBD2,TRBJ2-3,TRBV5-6,CASTPLGGEDTQYF,TGTGCCAGCACCCCACTCGGGGGGGAAGATACGCAGTATTTT
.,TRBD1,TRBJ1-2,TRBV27,CASRRTGSKGYTF,TGTGCCAGCAGACGGACAGGGAGTAAAGGCTACACCTTC
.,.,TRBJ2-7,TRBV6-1,CASSSRQEQYF,TGTGCCAGCAGTTCCCGGCAGGAGCAGTACTTC
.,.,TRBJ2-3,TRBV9,CASSGNTDTQYF,TGTGCCAGCAGCGGAAACACAGATACGCAGTATTTT
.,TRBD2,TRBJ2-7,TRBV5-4,CASRWGGGYEQYF,TGTGCCAGCAGGTGGGGGGGTGGATACGAGCAGTACTTC
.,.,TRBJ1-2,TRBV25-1,CASSDPQGSYTF,TGTGCCAGCAGTGACCCTCAGGGGAGCTACACCTTC
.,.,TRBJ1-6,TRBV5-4,CASSSGTINSPLHF,TGTGCCAGCAGCTCCGGGACAATCAATTCACCCCTCCACTTT